The clone carrying this TCR beta chain was seen at least ten times. Its antigen is as yet unknown. As to time point: patch test 1, 2 weeks after DPC sensitization. Described treatment: therapeutic diphenylcyclopropenone sensitization with weekly scalp DPC. Sequencing started from total RNA isolated from unfractionated whole blood. TCRdb reanalysed the RACE reads using MiXCR and keeps one entry per CDR3 protein. The sample consists of about 360,000 distinct CDR3 sequences, about 4.8% of them appearing once. These data are taken from a study of human T cells and chemical hapten exposure. General observations from the study: Significantly greater numbers of large CDR3 similarity clusters came from expanded TCRs than from controls.

Germline loops: CDR1 DFQATT, CDR2 SNEGSKA (reference sequence). Deletions cut 1 base from V and 6 bases from J, with 7 bases between. The CDR3 consists of 12 residues. This TCR derives from a woman aged 50 to 60 with alopecia areata. Some clones in this sample may be carry-over from other donors' samples. This chain connects TRBV20-1 to TRBJ1-5, with D perhaps TRBD1 (5 bases). The source was whole blood, collected in connection with sensitization to the hapten diphenylcyclopropenone (DPC). The CDR3 sequence: CSARAGGQPQHF. CDR3 sequence (DNA): TGCAGTGCTAGAGCCGGGGGTCAGCCCCAGCATTTT.